Listed below are T cell receptor beta chains from one sample, sequenced in a study of vaccination effects on CD4 cells after COVID-19. Antigen specificity for these receptors is unknown. Produced via immunoSEQ multiplex PCR; TCRdb's table is partial and in-frame only. The sample holds roughly 75,000 clones, approximately 72% seen once. The sample consisted of CD4+ T cells from PBMCs cultured with HCoV-OC43 spike peptides, taken before COVID-19 vaccination. The receptors originated from a human donor who received a COVID-19 vaccine. The CDR3 runs from the conserved cysteine through the conserved F or W. D genes are given only for firm matches. Only some rows state a clone size, as once, few, many or a class for expanded clones.

TRBJ2-6 - TRBV3-1/TRBV3-2 - TGTGCCAGCAGCCAAGATGATCCAGGGGTCTGGGCCAACGTCCTGACTTTC CASSQDDPGVWANVLTF
TRBJ2-5 - TRBV4-3 - TGCGCCAGCAGCCAATTCCTGGGGGCAGGGCAAGAGACCCAGTACTTC CASSQFLGAGQETQYF
TRBJ2-5 - TRBV5-1 - TGCGCCAGCAGCGTTGGCGTTTTGGAGACCCAGTACTTC CASSVGVLETQYF
TRBJ2-5 - TRBV18 - TGTGCCAGCTCAGAGGGGATGAGAGAGACCCAGTACTTC CASSEGMRETQYF
TRBJ2-5 - TRBV20-1 - TGCAGCGAAGCCGGAGGAGAGACCCAGTACTTC CSEAGGETQYF
TRBJ1-5 - TRBV19 - TGTGCCAGTAGTTGGTCAGATGACGGCAATCAGCCCCAGCATTTT CASSWSDDGNQPQHF
TRBJ2-6 - TRBV15 - TGTGCCACCAGCAGAACCGGCTCTGGGGCCAACGTCCTGACTTTC CATSRTGSGANVLTF
TRBJ1-1 - TRBV10-2 - TGCGCCAGCAGTGAGTCGGAAGGACGGGGTAAGGGGGTCACTGAAGCTTTCTTT CASSESEGRGKGVTEAFF
TRBJ1-3 TRBD1 TRBV4-2 - TGTGCCAGCAGCCGAGAGACAGGGTTCTCTGGAAACACCATATATTTT CASSRETGFSGNTIYF
TRBJ2-4 TRBD2 TRBV30 - TGTGCCTGGAGTACTAGCGGGGGAGCCAAAAACATTCAGTACTTC CAWSTSGGAKNIQYF
TRBJ1-3 - TRBV3-1/TRBV3-2 - TGTGCCAGCAGCCTACGGGGAGGCCGCTCTGGAAACACCATATATTTT CASSLRGGRSGNTIYF
TRBJ1-4 - TRBV10-3 - TGTGCCATCAGTGAGCGAGGCGGTGAAAAACTGTTTTTT CAISERGGEKLFF
TRBJ2-1 - TRBV9 - TGTGCCAGCAGCGTAATTAGGGGGGCTGAGCAGTTCTTC CASSVIRGAEQFF
TRBJ2-2 - TRBV7-2 - TGTGCCAGCAGGGGGGGACTTCCGAACACCGGGGAGCTGTTTTTT CASRGGLPNTGELFF
TRBJ2-2 - TRBV3-1/TRBV3-2 - TGTGCCAGCAGCCCGGACTTTCGTCCCGGGGAGCTGTTTTTT CASSPDFRPGELFF
TRBJ1-5 - TRBV2 - TGTGCCAGCAGTATCGCCTGGGGTCAGCCCCAGCATTTT CASSIAWGQPQHF
TRBJ2-3 - TRBV3-1/TRBV3-2 few TGTGCCAGCAGCCAAGATTCGGTATATACGCAGTATTTT CASSQDSVYTQYF
TRBJ1-1 TRBD1 TRBV6-5 - TGTGCCAGCAGCCGGGACAGGCCGAACACTGAAGCTTTCTTT CASSRDRPNTEAFF
TRBJ1-2 TRBD1 TRBV27 - TGTGCCAGCAGTTTAGACAGGGGCACCTATGGCTACACCTTC CASSLDRGTYGYTF
TRBJ2-6 - TRBV19 - TGTGCCAGTAGTGAGCAGCGCTCTGGGGCCAACGTCCTGACTTTC CASSEQRSGANVLTF
TRBJ2-3 - TRBV5-4 - TGTGCCAGCAGCTGGGGGGCTCCAGATACGCAGTATTTT CASSWGAPDTQYF
TRBJ1-1 - TRBV9 few TGTGCCAGCAGCACTTTGGGGCAGGGAGTCACTGAAGCTTTCTTT CASSTLGQGVTEAFF
TRBJ2-5 - TRBV4-1 - TGCGCCAGCAGCCCGATCGTTAGGGCCCAAGAGACCCAGTACTTC CASSPIVRAQETQYF
TRBJ2-1 TRBD2 TRBV2 - TGTGCCAGCAGCCTAACTAGCGGGGAGAACAATGAGCAGTTCTTC CASSLTSGENNEQFF
TRBJ1-1 - TRBV14 few TGTGCCAGCAGCTACGACAGCTACACTGAAGCTTTCTTT CASSYDSYTEAFF
TRBJ2-5 - TRBV9 - TGTGCCAGCAGCGTAGGCCCGGGGGATCAAGAGACCCAGTACTTC CASSVGPGDQETQYF
TRBJ1-6 - TRBV6-5 once TGTGCCAGCAGTTACTCGTGGAGACCCATTAATTCACCCCTCCACTTT CASSYSWRPINSPLHF
TRBJ2-1 - TRBV6-1 - TGTGCCAGCAGCGAAGCTGGGGGGAGCTCCTACAATGAGCAGTTCTTC CASSEAGGSSYNEQFF
TRBJ1-2 - TRBV9 - TGTGCCAGCAAAGGGTCCTCGTCGGGCTACACCTTC CASKGSSSGYTF
TRBJ2-3 - TRBV5-1 - TGCGCCAGCAGCTGGTTAGAGAGTACGCAGTATTTT CASSWLESTQYF
TRBJ2-3 TRBD2 TRBV7-3 - TGTGCCAGCAGCTTGACAGCGGGGGGATACCCTAGCACAGATACGCAGTATTTT CASSLTAGGYPSTDTQYF
TRBJ2-5 - TRBV13 once TGTGCCACGAAGACCCCAGGGGTGACTAGGGCCAGGGAGACCCAGTACTTC CATKTPGVTRARETQYF
TRBJ1-6 - TRBV9 - TGTGCCAGCAGCACGGGTCCAGCACTGCATTCACCCCTCCACTTT CASSTGPALHSPLHF
TRBJ1-1 TRBD1 TRBV5-1 - TGCGCCAGCAGCTTGGGGGACAGCCGAAACACTGAAGCTTTCTTT CASSLGDSRNTEAFF
TRBJ2-5 - TRBV7-8 - TGTGCCAGCAGCTTTTTCGGTGAGACCCAGTACTTC CASSFFGETQYF
TRBJ2-6 TRBD1 TRBV19 - TGTGCCAGTAGTATAACCGGGACAGGGGCCTCTGGGGCCAACGTCCTGACTTTC CASSITGTGASGANVLTF
TRBJ2-3 TRBD2 TRBV7-2 - TGTGCCAGCAGCTTAGGACTAGCTTTGGGCACAGATACGCAGTATTTT CASSLGLALGTDTQYF
TRBJ2-5 - TRBV30 - TGTGCCTGGAGTGTGGGGGGGGCCCTGGAGACCCAGTACTTC CAWSVGGALETQYF
TRBJ2-5 - TRBV5-1 - TGCGCCAGCAGCTTGGTTCCGGATCAAGAGACCCAGTACTTC CASSLVPDQETQYF
TRBJ1-1 - TRBV6-1 few TGTGCCAGCAGTGAACAAGTCGGGGGTTCTGAAGCTTTCTTT CASSEQVGGSEAFF
TRBJ2-4 - TRBV6-5 few TGTGCCAGCAGGGGTGTCCCCAAAAACATTCAGTACTTC CASRGVPKNIQYF
TRBJ1-3 TRBD1 TRBV5-4 - TGTGCCAGCAGCTTGTGGCCAGGGGGCGAAAACACCATATATTTT CASSLWPGGENTIYF
TRBJ2-1 TRBD1 TRBV7-2 - TGTGCCAGCACCGAGGACAGGTTGGGCAATGAGCAGTTCTTC CASTEDRLGNEQFF
TRBJ2-2 - TRBV24-1 - TGTGCCACCAGCTCAGACAGACCGAACACCGGGGAGCTGTTTTTT CATSSDRPNTGELFF
TRBJ2-3 - TRBV2 - TGTGCCAGCAGTGACACAGATACGCAGTATTTT CASSDTDTQYF
TRBJ2-4 - TRBV18 - TGTGCCAGCTCACCCGAGACAGGAGCGCTAGCCAAAAACATTCAGTACTTC CASSPETGALAKNIQYF
TRBJ1-2 TRBD1 TRBV9 - TGTGCCAGCAGCCCCTGGACAGGGGGCTATGGCTACACCTTC CASSPWTGGYGYTF
TRBJ2-2 TRBD2 TRBV10-2 - TGCGCCAGCAGCTACGGGGGGGCCTCGGGCACCGGGGAGCTGTTTTTT CASSYGGASGTGELFF
TRBJ2-5 - TRBV9 - TGTGCCAGCAGCGTAGACCCGGGGGGCACAGAGACCCAGTACTTC CASSVDPGGTETQYF
TRBJ2-2 - TRBV7-9 - TGTGCCAGCAGCTTCAGGACAGCGAACACCGGGGAGCTGTTTTTT CASSFRTANTGELFF
TRBJ2-4 - TRBV24-1 - TGTGCCACCAGCCCCAGGGGGGGGCGGAACATTCAGTACTTC CATSPRGGRNIQYF
TRBJ1-5 - TRBV6-5 - TGTGCCAGCAGTAGAGCAGGGACGGAGGATCAGCCCCAGCATTTT CASSRAGTEDQPQHF
TRBJ1-5 - TRBV15 few TGTGCCACCAGCACACTTCTGGGGGGGGGCAATCAGCCCCAGCATTTT CATSTLLGGGNQPQHF
TRBJ1-2 TRBD1 TRBV4-1 - TGCGCCAGCAGTCCTAGTGGACAGGGGGCGTATTATGGCTACACCTTC CASSPSGQGAYYGYTF
TRBJ2-4 TRBD1 TRBV2 - TGTGCCAGCAGTCCTCCGGGACAGGGGGTGGTGGAAGCCAAAAACATTCAGTACTTC CASSPPGQGVVEAKNIQYF
TRBJ1-1 - TRBV5-1 - TGCGCCAGCAGCATGGACGAAGGCAGGCCCGAAGCTTTCTTT CASSMDEGRPEAFF
TRBJ1-2 - TRBV9 few TGTGCCAGCAGGAAAACAGGGACTGGGGACTATGGCTACACCTTC CASRKTGTGDYGYTF
TRBJ1-2 TRBD1 TRBV19 - TGTGCCAGTACCGACAGGGTGCTTGGTAACTATGGCTACACCTTC CASTDRVLGNYGYTF
TRBJ1-1 - TRBV28 - TGTGCCAGCAGCCCCCGACATCCTCAAGCTTTCTTT CASSPRHPQAFF
TRBJ1-4 TRBD1 TRBV19 - TGTGCCAGTACTCCGGGACAGGGAAACGAAAAACTGTTTTTT CASTPGQGNEKLFF